These T cell receptor beta chains were read from a single sample in a study of T-cell memory formation after mild COVID-19. In TCRdb, the 5' RACE reads were re-called with MiXCR into one record per CDR3 protein. This repertoire shows 250,000 or so distinct CDR3 sequences, roughly 18% found once; its top ten account for under 30%. The sample consisted of PBMCs or a T cell subset sorted from them (not recorded which). Source of these receptors: a man between 18 and 35 years old who had mild COVID-19 (a few samples of this study predate the infection). Cell type and time point are not known. Both conserved end residues are part of each CDR3. D genes are given only for firm matches. Clone size is not always given. Where it is, it says once, few, many or a class for expanded clones.

J gene: TRBJ2-4
V gene: TRBV5-1
D gene: TRBD1
clone size: -
CDR3 DNA: TGCGCCAGCAGCCCCCGACAGGGTGGTGACGGAGACATTCAGTACTTC
CDR3 protein: CASSPRQGGDGDIQYF

J gene: TRBJ2-7
V gene: TRBV27
D gene: -
clone size: few
CDR3 DNA: TGTGCCAGCAGTTTCGGCGGAGCCGCCTACGAGCAGTACTTC
CDR3 protein: CASSFGGAAYEQYF

J gene: TRBJ2-5
V gene: TRBV28
D gene: -
clone size: -
CDR3 DNA: TGTGCCAGCACCTGGGGCCCCGGGGGTGAAGAGACCCAGTACTTC
CDR3 protein: CASTWGPGGEETQYF

J gene: TRBJ2-2
V gene: TRBV29-1
D gene: -
clone size: -
CDR3 DNA: TGCAGCGTTGATAGGGAGAACACCGGGGAGCTGTTTTTT
CDR3 protein: CSVDRENTGELFF

J gene: TRBJ1-2
V gene: TRBV2
D gene: -
clone size: -
CDR3 DNA: TGTGCCAGCAATCGAAGAGACAGTTTAAATGGCTACACCTTC
CDR3 protein: CASNRRDSLNGYTF

J gene: TRBJ1-6
V gene: TRBV9
D gene: -
clone size: -
CDR3 DNA: TGTGCCAGCAGCGGACAGGTCTCTAATTCACCCCTCCACTTT
CDR3 protein: CASSGQVSNSPLHF

J gene: TRBJ2-2
V gene: TRBV5-1
D gene: TRBD2
clone size: few
CDR3 DNA: TGCGCCAGCAGCTTGGGCCTAGCGGGGATAAACACCGGGGAGCTGTTTTTT
CDR3 protein: CASSLGLAGINTGELFF

J gene: TRBJ2-3
V gene: TRBV3-1
D gene: TRBD2
clone size: -
CDR3 DNA: TGTGCCAGCAGCCAAGAGGGCGGGGGGCACACAGATACGCAGTATTTT
CDR3 protein: CASSQEGGGHTDTQYF

J gene: TRBJ2-2
V gene: TRBV7-9
D gene: -
clone size: many
CDR3 DNA: TGTGCCAGCAGCTTAGACAGTTCGAACACCGGGGAGCTGTTTTTT
CDR3 protein: CASSLDSSNTGELFF

J gene: TRBJ2-2
V gene: TRBV20-1
D gene: TRBD1
clone size: once
CDR3 DNA: TGCAGTGCTAGAGGTCCCGGGACAGGGGCCGGGGAGCTGTTTTTT
CDR3 protein: CSARGPGTGAGELFF

J gene: TRBJ2-2
V gene: TRBV28
D gene: -
clone size: few
CDR3 DNA: TGTGCCAGCAAACAGACAAACACCGGGGAGCTGTTTTTT
CDR3 protein: CASKQTNTGELFF

J gene: TRBJ1-1
V gene: TRBV20-1
D gene: TRBD1
clone size: few
CDR3 DNA: TGCAGTGCCCGGGACAGTTCCACTGAAGCTTTCTTT
CDR3 protein: CSARDSSTEAFF

J gene: TRBJ2-3
V gene: TRBV10-3
D gene: TRBD1
clone size: -
CDR3 DNA: TGTGCCATCGGGGACAGCGGCACAGATACGCAGTATTTT
CDR3 protein: CAIGDSGTDTQYF

J gene: TRBJ1-1
V gene: TRBV7-2
D gene: -
clone size: -
CDR3 DNA: TGTGCCAGCAGCTTCACAGGGTGGGCTGAAGCTTTCTTT
CDR3 protein: CASSFTGWAEAFF

J gene: TRBJ1-2
V gene: TRBV20-1
D gene: -
clone size: -
CDR3 DNA: TGCGGATACAGTTCTAACTATGGCTACACCTTC
CDR3 protein: CGYSSNYGYTF

J gene: TRBJ1-5
V gene: TRBV7-2
D gene: -
clone size: -
CDR3 DNA: TGTGCCAGCAGCCTCGCGACGGGGAGTCAGCCCCAGCATTTT
CDR3 protein: CASSLATGSQPQHF

J gene: TRBJ2-2
V gene: TRBV7-3
D gene: -
clone size: -
CDR3 DNA: TGTGCCAGCAGCTTCCGTACAGGCCCGAACACCGGGGAGCTGTTTTTT
CDR3 protein: CASSFRTGPNTGELFF

J gene: TRBJ2-6
V gene: TRBV6-5
D gene: -
clone size: -
CDR3 DNA: TGTGCCAGCAGTTACCTGGGGCCTGGGGCCAACGTCCTGACTTTC
CDR3 protein: CASSYLGPGANVLTF

J gene: TRBJ2-5
V gene: TRBV12-3/TRBV12-4
D gene: TRBD2
clone size: -
CDR3 DNA: TGTGCCAGCAGTTTCTCTAGCGGGGGGGCAAATATCGGAGAGACCCAGTACTTC
CDR3 protein: CASSFSSGGANIGETQYF

J gene: TRBJ1-1
V gene: TRBV12-3/TRBV12-4
D gene: -
clone size: -
CDR3 DNA: TGTGCCAGCAGTTTTAAACGCCAGTGGAGCACTGAAGCTTTCTTT
CDR3 protein: CASSFKRQWSTEAFF

J gene: TRBJ2-3
V gene: TRBV7-6
D gene: TRBD2
clone size: many
CDR3 DNA: TGTGCCAGCAGCACCGGGACTAGCGATTGGGATACGCAGTATTTT
CDR3 protein: CASSTGTSDWDTQYF

J gene: TRBJ2-7
V gene: TRBV20-1
D gene: TRBD1
clone size: few
CDR3 DNA: TGCAGTGCGGCCCCGGGACAGGGGAGCTCCTACGAGCAGTACTTC
CDR3 protein: CSAAPGQGSSYEQYF

J gene: TRBJ2-1
V gene: TRBV5-1
D gene: -
clone size: -
CDR3 DNA: TGCGCCAGCCACGTCTCCTACAATGAGCAGTTCTTC
CDR3 protein: CASHVSYNEQFF

J gene: TRBJ2-5
V gene: TRBV4-2
D gene: -
clone size: -
CDR3 DNA: TGTGCCAGCAGCCCCTTCGTGGGAGCGGAGACCCAGTACTTC
CDR3 protein: CASSPFVGAETQYF

J gene: TRBJ2-7
V gene: TRBV7-3
D gene: -
clone size: many
CDR3 DNA: TGTGCCAGCAGCCCCGGTGGTGAGCAGTACTTC
CDR3 protein: CASSPGGEQYF

J gene: TRBJ1-2
V gene: TRBV15
D gene: -
clone size: -
CDR3 DNA: TGTGCCACCAGCAGAGAGGCTGACGCGGGGTATGGCTACACCTTC
CDR3 protein: CATSREADAGYGYTF

J gene: TRBJ2-1
V gene: TRBV18
D gene: -
clone size: few
CDR3 DNA: TGTGCCAGCTCACCGGCGGGCAGGGTCTTATTAAATGAGCAGTTCTTC
CDR3 protein: CASSPAGRVLLNEQFF

J gene: TRBJ2-1
V gene: TRBV5-1
D gene: TRBD2
clone size: -
CDR3 DNA: TGCGCCAGCAGCTTGTGGGCGGGGGTCAATGAGCAGTTCTTC
CDR3 protein: CASSLWAGVNEQFF

J gene: TRBJ1-2
V gene: TRBV9
D gene: -
clone size: -
CDR3 DNA: TGTGCCAGCAGCGCGGCGACGACGGGGTACTATGGCTACACCTTC
CDR3 protein: CASSAATTGYYGYTF